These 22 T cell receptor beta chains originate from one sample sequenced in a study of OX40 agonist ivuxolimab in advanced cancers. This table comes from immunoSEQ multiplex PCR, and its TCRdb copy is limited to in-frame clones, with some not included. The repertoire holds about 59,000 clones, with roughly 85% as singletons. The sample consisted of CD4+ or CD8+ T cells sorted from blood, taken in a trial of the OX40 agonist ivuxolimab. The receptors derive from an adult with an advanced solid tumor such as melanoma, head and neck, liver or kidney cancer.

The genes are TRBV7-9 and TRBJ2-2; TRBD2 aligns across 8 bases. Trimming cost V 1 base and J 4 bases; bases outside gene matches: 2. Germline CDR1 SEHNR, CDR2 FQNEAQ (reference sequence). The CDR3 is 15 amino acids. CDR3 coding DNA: TGTGCCAGCAGCTTAGGACTAGCGTTCACCGGGGAGCTGTTTTTT. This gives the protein CASSLGLAFTGELFF.

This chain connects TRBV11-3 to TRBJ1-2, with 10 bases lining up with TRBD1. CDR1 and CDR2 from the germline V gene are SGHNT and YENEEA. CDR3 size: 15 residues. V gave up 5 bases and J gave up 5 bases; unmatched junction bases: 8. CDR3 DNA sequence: TGTGCCAGCAGCCACCGGGACAGGGGCTGGTATGGCTACACCTTC. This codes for CASSHRDRGWYGYTF.

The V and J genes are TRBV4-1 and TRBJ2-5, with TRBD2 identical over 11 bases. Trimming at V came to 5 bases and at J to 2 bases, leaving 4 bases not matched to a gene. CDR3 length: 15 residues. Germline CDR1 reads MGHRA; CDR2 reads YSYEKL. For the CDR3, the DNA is TGCGCCAGCAGCGTGGGACTAGCGGTACAAGAGACCCAGTACTTC. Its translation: CASSVGLAVQETQYF.

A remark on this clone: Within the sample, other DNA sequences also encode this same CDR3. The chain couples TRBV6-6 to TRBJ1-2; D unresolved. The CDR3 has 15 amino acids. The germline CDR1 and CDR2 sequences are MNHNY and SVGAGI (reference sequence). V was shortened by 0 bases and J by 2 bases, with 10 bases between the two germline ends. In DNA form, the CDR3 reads TGTGCCAGCAGTTACTCGGCAGGCGACAACTATGGCTACACCTTC. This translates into CASSYSAGDNYGYTF.

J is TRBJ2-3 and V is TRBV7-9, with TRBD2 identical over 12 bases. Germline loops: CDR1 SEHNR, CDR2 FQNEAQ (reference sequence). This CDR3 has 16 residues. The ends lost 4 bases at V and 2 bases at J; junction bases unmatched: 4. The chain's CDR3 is CASSYPSGGDTDTQYF. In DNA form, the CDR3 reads TGTGCCAGCAGCTACCCTAGCGGGGGGGACACAGATACGCAGTATTTT.

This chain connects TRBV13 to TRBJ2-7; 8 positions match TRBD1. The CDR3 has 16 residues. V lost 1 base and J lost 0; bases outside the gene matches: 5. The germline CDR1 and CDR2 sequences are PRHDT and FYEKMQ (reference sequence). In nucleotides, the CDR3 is TGTGCCAGCAGCTTAGTCCGGACAGGGCCCTCCTACGAGCAGTACTTC. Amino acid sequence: CASSLVRTGPSYEQYF.

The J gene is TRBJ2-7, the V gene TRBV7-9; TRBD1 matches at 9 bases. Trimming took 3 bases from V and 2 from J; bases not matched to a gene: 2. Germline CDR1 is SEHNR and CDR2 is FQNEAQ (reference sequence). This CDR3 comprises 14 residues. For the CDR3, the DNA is TGTGCCAGCAGCTTGGACAGGGGACCCTACGAGCAGTACTTC. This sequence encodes CASSLDRGPYEQYF.

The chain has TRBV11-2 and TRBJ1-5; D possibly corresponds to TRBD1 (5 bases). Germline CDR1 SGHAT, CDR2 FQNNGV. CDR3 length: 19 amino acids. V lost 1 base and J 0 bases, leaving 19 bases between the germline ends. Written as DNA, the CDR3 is TGTGCCAGCAGCTTAGGAAAGGCAGGGAGATCTTATAGCAATCAGCCCCAGCATTTT. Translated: CASSLGKAGRSYSNQPQHF.

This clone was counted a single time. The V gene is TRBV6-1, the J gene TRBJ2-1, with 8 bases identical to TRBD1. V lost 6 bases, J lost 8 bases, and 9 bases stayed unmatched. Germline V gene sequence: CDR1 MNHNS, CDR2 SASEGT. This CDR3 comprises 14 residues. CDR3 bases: TGTGCCAGCAGGACAGGGACAGGAACACATGAGCAGTTCTTC. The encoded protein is CASRTGTGTHEQFF.

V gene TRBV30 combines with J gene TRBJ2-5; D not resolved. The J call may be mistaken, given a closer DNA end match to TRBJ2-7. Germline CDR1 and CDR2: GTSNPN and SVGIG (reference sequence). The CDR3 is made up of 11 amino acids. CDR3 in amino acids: CAWNIGYEQYF. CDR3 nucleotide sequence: TGTGCCTGGAATATCGGCTACGAGCAGTACTTC.

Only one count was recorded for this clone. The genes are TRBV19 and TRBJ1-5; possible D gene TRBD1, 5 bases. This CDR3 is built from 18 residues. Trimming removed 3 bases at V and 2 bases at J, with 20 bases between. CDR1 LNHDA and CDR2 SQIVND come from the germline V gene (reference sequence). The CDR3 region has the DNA TGTGCCAGTAGTATTGGTTTGGGAAAGGGGTTCGGCAATCAGCCCCAGCATTTT. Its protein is CASSIGLGKGFGNQPQHF. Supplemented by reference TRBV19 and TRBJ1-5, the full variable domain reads DGGITQSPKYLFRKEGQNVTLSCEQNLNHDAMYWYRQDPGQGLRLIYYSQIVNDFQKGDIAEGYSVSREKKESFPLTVTSAQKNPTAFYLCASSIGLGKGFGNQPQHFGDGTRLSIL.

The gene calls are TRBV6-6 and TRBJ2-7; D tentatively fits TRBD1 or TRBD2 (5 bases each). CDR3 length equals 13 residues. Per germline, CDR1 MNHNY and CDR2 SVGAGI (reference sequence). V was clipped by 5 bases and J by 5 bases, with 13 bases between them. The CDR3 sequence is CASSPGAAHEQYF. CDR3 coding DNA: TGTGCCAGCAGTCCCGGGGCCGCGCACGAGCAGTACTTC.

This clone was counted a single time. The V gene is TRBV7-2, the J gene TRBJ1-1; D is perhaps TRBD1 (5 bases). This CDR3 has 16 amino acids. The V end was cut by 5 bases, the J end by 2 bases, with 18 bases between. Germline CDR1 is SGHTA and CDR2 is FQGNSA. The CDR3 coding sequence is TGTGCCAGCAGCCCACCCAGACAGCGGACTAACACTGAAGCTTTCTTT. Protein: CASSPPRQRTNTEAFF. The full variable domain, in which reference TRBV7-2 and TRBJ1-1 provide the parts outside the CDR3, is GAGVSQSPSNKVTEKGKDVELRCDPISGHTALYWYRQSLGQGLEFLIYFQGNSAPDKSGLPSDRFSAERTGGSVSTLTIQRTQQEDSAVYLCASSPPRQRTNTEAFFGQGTRLTVV.

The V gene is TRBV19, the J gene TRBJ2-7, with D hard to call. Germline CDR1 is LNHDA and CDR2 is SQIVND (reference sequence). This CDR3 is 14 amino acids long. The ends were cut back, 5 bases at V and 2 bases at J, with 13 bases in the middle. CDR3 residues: CASSFSPAAYEQYF. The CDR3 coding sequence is TGTGCCAGTAGTTTCTCTCCGGCGGCCTACGAGCAGTACTTC.

As DNA, the CDR3 is TGTGCCAGCTCACCACAGGCGATACGGAACACCGGGGAGCTGTTTTTT. Its translation: CASSPQAIRNTGELFF. V usage is TRBV18 and J usage is TRBJ2-2; no clear D gene. V lost 1 base, J lost 1 base, and 10 bases lay in between. Per the germline V gene, CDR1 is KGHSH and CDR2 is LQKENI. The CDR3 runs 16 residues. The whole variable domain, remainder taken from reference TRBV18 and TRBJ2-2, is NAGVMQNPRHLVRRRGQEARLRCSPMKGHSHVYWYRQLPEEGLKFMVYLQKENIIDESGMPKERFSAEFPKEGPSILRIQQVVRGDSAAYFCASSPQAIRNTGELFFGEGSRLTVL.

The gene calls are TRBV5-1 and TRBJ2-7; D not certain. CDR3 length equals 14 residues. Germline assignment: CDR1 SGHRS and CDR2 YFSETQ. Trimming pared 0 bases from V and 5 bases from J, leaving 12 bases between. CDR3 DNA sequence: TGCGCCAGCAGCTTGGATGCCGCACTAAACGAGCAGTACTTC. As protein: CASSLDAALNEQYF.

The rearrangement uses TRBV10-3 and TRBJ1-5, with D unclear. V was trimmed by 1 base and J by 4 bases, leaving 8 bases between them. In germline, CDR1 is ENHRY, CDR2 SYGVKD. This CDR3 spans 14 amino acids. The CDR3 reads CAISEYGVNQPQHF. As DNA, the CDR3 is TGTGCCATCAGTGAGTACGGAGTAAATCAGCCCCAGCATTTT.

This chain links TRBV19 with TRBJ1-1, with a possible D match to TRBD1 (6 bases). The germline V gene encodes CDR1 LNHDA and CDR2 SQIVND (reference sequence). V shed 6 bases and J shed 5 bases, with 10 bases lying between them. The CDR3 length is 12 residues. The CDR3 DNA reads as TGTGCCAGTAGACAGGGCGGAACTGAAGCTTTCTTT. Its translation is CASRQGGTEAFF.

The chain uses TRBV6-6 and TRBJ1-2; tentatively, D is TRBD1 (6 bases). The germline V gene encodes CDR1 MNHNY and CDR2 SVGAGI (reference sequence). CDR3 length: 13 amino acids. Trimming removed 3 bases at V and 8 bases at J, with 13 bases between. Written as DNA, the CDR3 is TGTGCCAGCAGTTATGGAGGGGGTGCGGGCTACACCTTC. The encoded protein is CASSYGGGAGYTF.

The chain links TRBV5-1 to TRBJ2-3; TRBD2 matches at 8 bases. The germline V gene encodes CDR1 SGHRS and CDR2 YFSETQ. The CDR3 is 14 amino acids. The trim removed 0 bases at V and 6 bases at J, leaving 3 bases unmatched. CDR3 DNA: TGCGCCAGCAGCTTGGCCAGCGGGAGTGATACGCAGTATTTT. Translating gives CASSLASGSDTQYF.

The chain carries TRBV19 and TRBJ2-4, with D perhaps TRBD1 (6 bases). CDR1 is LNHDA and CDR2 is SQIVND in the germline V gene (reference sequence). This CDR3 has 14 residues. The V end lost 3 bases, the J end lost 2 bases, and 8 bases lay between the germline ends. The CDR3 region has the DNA TGTGCCAGTAGTATGCAGGGGTCCAAAAACATTCAGTACTTC. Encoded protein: CASSMQGSKNIQYF.

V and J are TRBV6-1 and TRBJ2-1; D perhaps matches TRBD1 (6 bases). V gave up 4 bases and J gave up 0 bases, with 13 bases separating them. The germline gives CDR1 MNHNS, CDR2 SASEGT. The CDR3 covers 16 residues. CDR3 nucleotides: TGTGCCAGCAGTGCCCTACAGGGTAACTCCTACAATGAGCAGTTCTTC. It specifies CASSALQGNSYNEQFF.